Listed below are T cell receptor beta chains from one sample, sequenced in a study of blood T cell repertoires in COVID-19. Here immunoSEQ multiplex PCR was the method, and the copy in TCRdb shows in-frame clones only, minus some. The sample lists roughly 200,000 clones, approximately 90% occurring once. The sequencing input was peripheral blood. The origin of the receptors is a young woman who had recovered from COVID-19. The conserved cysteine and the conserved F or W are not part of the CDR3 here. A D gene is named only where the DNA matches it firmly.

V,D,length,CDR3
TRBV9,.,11,ASSPRLAGELF
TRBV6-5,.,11,ASSYKRDQPQH
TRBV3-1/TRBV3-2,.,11,ASSRGGNTEAF
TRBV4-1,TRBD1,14,ASSQPNRGSRYGYT
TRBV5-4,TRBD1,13,ASSLGQIGTGELF
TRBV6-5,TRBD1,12,ASSYFDSDREQF
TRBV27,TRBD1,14,ASSPLGQGGNTEAF
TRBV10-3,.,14,AISERVPATNEKLF
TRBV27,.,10,ASSFPADTQY
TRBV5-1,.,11,ASSLAADTTQY
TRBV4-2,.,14,ASSLEVVSGANVLT
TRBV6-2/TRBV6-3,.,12,ASSYLATNEKLF
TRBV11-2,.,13,ASSLVGDSYNEQF
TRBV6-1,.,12,ASSEARLADTQY
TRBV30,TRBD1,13,AWSAPGQGITEAF
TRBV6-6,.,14,ASRLTGSPGANVLT
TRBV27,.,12,ASSWISGGGEQF
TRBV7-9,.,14,ASSLRGGPLTDTQY
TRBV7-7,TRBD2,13,ASSLSGRAVGEQF
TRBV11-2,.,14,ASSWTPGGFGETQY
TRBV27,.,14,ASSPLGQEANYGYT
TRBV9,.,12,ASSVNRLTDTQY
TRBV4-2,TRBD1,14,ASSQDTGAINYGYT
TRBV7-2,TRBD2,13,ASSRAGLGYSEQF
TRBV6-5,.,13,ASSSRQVWAGELF
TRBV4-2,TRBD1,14,ASSPVEGTGDTEAF
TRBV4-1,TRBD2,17,ASSQDESGVAGLNYTQY
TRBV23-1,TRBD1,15,ASILSTGGEVNQPQH